The source of this T cell receptor beta chain is a study of cytomegalovirus exposure and HLA in healthy donors. Both 60 Vbeta primers and 13 Jbeta primers went into the PCR. Only in-frame clones appear in the TCRdb table, and some are missing; sequencing was by immunoSEQ multiplex PCR. The table shows 65,000 or so clones, with around 62% occurring only once. V was clipped by 5 bases and J by 8 bases; unmatched bases: 8. The V gene's germline CDR1 is LNHDA and CDR2 SQIVND (reference sequence). The CDR3 extends over 15 amino acids. The V gene is TRBV19, the J gene TRBJ1-6, with 8 bases that match TRBD1. The sequence was collected from a man aged 25-45 years in good health and CMV-seronegative. Sequences were obtained from PBMCs. The CDR3 loop reads CASSSGTGNHSPLHF. CDR3 nucleotide sequence: TGTGCCAGTAGTTCCGGGACAGGCAACCATTCACCCCTCCACTTT.